The next 10 T cell receptor beta chains were all read from a single sample in a study of blood T cell repertoires in COVID-19. Using immunoSEQ multiplex PCR, the repertoire was profiled, and TCRdb retains in-frame clones only, with some absent. The sample carries more than 350,000 clones, 87% recorded once. Sequencing was carried out using peripheral blood. Every receptor here comes from a woman aged 25 to 39 with COVID-19, enrolled during active disease.

The chain has TRBV12-3 or TRBV12-4 and TRBJ2-7; 7 bases are a match to TRBD1. CDR3 size: 13 residues. J gave up 2 bases and V 6 bases, and 4 bases lay outside the gene matches. CDR3 region: CASRRDSTYEQYF. The CDR3 DNA reads as TGTGCCAGCAGACGGGACAGCACCTACGAGCAGTACTTC.

The chain combines TRBV2 with TRBJ2-1; the match to TRBD2 covers 12 bases. Germline lookup yields CDR1 SNHLY and CDR2 FYNNEI. V lost 4 bases and J lost 14; bases outside the gene matches: 6. The CDR3 contains 13 residues. The CDR3 DNA is TGTGCCAGCAGTGCTTCTAGCGGGAGGGCTAAGTTCTTC. It translates to CASSASSGRAKFF.

J is TRBJ2-2 and V is TRBV11-2; 13 bases are a match to TRBD2. The trim removed 5 bases at V and 7 bases at J, leaving 7 bases unmatched. The germline V gene has CDR1 SGHAT and CDR2 FQNNGV. CDR3 length: 16 amino acids. Here the CDR3 reads CASSPRTSGRIGELFF. The CDR3, as DNA: TGTGCCAGCAGCCCCAGGACTAGCGGGAGAATCGGGGAGCTGTTTTTT.

This sequence joins TRBV5-1 and TRBJ2-3, with D possibly TRBD1 on 6 matching bases. The CDR3 has 12 amino acids. Trimming pared 0 bases from V and 15 bases from J, leaving 14 bases between. In germline, CDR1 is SGHRS, CDR2 YFSETQ. The CDR3 DNA reads as TGCGCCAGCAGCTTGGACGACAGGATGGTATATTTT. Translating it yields CASSLDDRMVYF. The full variable domain, with the rest looked up from reference TRBV5-1 and TRBJ2-3, is KAGVTQTPRYLIKTRGQQVTLSCSPISGHRSVSWYQQTPGQGLQFLFEYFSETQRNKGNFPGRFSGRQFSNSRSEMNVSTLELGDSALYLCASSLDDRMVYFGPGTRLTVL.

The chain combines TRBV27 with TRBJ2-5; the D is unclear. This CDR3 contains 12 residues. V was clipped by 5 bases and J by 7 bases, with 11 bases between them. The germline gives CDR1 MNHEY, CDR2 SMNVEV (reference sequence). This CDR3 is CASSTSSGTQYF. CDR3 DNA sequence: TGTGCCAGCAGTACCTCTTCGGGGACCCAGTACTTC.

The chain joins TRBV30 to TRBJ2-1; 7 nucleotides match TRBD2. CDR1 GTSNPN and CDR2 SVGIG come from the germline V gene (reference sequence). Trimming took 3 bases from V and 4 from J; bases not matched to a gene: 6. This CDR3 has 14 amino acids. The CDR3 protein is CAWRAGTTYNEQFF. DNA of the CDR3: TGTGCCTGGAGGGCGGGGACTACTTACAATGAGCAGTTCTTC. Variable domain in full (rest from reference TRBV30 and TRBJ2-1): SQTIHQWPATLVQPVGSPLSLECTVEGTSNPNLYWYRQAAGRGLQLLFYSVGIGQISSEVPQNLSASRPQDRQFILSSKKLLLSDSGFYLCAWRAGTTYNEQFFGPGTRLTVL.

The chain recombines TRBV7-9 with TRBJ2-7; TRBD1 aligns across 12 bases. This CDR3 spans 15 amino acids. Germline V gene sequence: CDR1 SEHNR, CDR2 FQNEAQ (reference sequence). After removal of 5 bases from V and 3 bases from J, the junction contained 5 bases not matched to a gene. Here the CDR3 DNA reads TGTGCCAGCAGCGGGGGACAGGGGGCCTTCTACGAGCAGTACTTC. This gives the protein CASSGGQGAFYEQYF.

The V call is TRBV23-1, the J call TRBJ1-2; D perhaps matches TRBD1 (5 bases). TRBV23-1 carries the ORF label, with uncertain function. This CDR3 is 22 amino acids long. V shed 3 bases and J shed 5 bases, with 37 bases lying between them. CDR3 residues: CASSHRAPGGGRKGIFSYGYTF. As DNA, the CDR3 is TGCGCCAGCAGTCATCGGGCCCCCGGGGGTGGGCGCAAGGGGATTTTCTCTTATGGCTACACCTTC.

The chain employs TRBV6-6 and TRBJ2-1; 8 positions agree with TRBD2. This CDR3 has 16 amino acids. CDR1 and CDR2 from the germline V gene are MNHNY and SVGAGI (reference sequence). The ends lost 4 bases at V and 2 bases at J; junction bases unmatched: 7. The CDR3 here is CASSLGSGTPYNEQFF. In DNA form, the CDR3 reads TGTGCCAGCAGTTTGGGTAGCGGGACCCCCTACAATGAGCAGTTCTTC.

This clone appeared a few times. The V and J genes are TRBV13 and TRBJ2-7; D might be TRBD1 (5 bases). CDR3 size: 13 residues. V was clipped by 0 bases and J by 7 bases, with 10 bases between them. Germline CDR1 is PRHDT and CDR2 is FYEKMQ (reference sequence). CDR3 coding DNA: TGTGCCAGCAGCTTAGGACGGACACCAGAGCAGTACTTC. This translates into CASSLGRTPEQYF.